This TCR beta chain was identified during a study of neoadjuvant anti-PD-1 for oral cavity cancer. Germline V gene lookup returns CDR1 SNHLY and CDR2 FYNNEI. This CDR3 is built from 11 residues. V lost 10 bases and J lost 8, with 14 bases in between. PBMCs were not maintained or expanded in culture before analysis. There are a few counts of this clone. Most PBMC samples had 450 to 500 ng input DNA in six replicates. Profiling relied on immunoSEQ multiplex PCR, and the TCRdb table lists in-frame clones only, not all of them. This table has approximately 72,000 clones, around four fifths appearing once. Sequenced material: PBMCs, taken before nivolumab (anti-PD-1) treatment. The rearrangement links TRBV2 to TRBJ1-2; D gene ambiguous. This clonotype was sampled from a person aged 35-79 years with oral cavity squamous cell carcinoma. The CDR3 coding sequence is TGTGCCATCAATCGGCGGAGGGGCTACACCTTC. Translating gives CAINRRRGYTF.